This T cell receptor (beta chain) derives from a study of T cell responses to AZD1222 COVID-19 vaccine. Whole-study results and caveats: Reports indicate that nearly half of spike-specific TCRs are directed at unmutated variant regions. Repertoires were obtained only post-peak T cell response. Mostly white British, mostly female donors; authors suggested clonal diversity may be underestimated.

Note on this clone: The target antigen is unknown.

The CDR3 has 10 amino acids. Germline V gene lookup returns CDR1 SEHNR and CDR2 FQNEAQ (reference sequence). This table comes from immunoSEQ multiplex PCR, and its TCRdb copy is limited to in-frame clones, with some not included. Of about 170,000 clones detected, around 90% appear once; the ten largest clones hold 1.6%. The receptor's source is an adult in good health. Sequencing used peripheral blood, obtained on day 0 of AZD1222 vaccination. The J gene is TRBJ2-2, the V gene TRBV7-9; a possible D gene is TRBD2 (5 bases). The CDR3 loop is CVEGTGELFF. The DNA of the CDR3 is TGTGTCGAGGGAACCGGGGAGCTGTTTTTT.